The 23 T cell receptor beta chains presented below share a single source sample, sequenced in a study of T cells in Graves' hyperthyroidism and ophthalmopathy. From RNA transcripts, TCR beta CDR3 regions were amplified. HTBI primers were employed in a first-round RT-PCR of the TCR CDR3. TCRdb redid the calling of the multiplex PCR reads with MiXCR, one entry per CDR3 protein. The sample lists fewer than 500,000 distinct CDR3 sequences; roughly 13% were seen once. What was sequenced was blood. Receptors were obtained from a man aged 25-45 years with Graves' hyperthyroidism that later progressed to Graves' ophthalmopathy.

In regard to this clonotype: An end of the junction differs from the germline gene, which may be a read error. The gene calls are TRBV6-2 or TRBV6-3 and TRBJ2-1; possibly TRBD2 for D (5 bases). The CDR3 is 15 residues long. Germline CDR1 reads MNHEY; CDR2 reads SVGEGT. The CDR3 here is CTSSYSGRLYNEQFF. The CDR3 DNA is TGTACCAGCAGTTACTCGGGGAGACTATACAATGAGCAGTTCTTC.

The sample holds many counts of this clonotype. The chain joins TRBV7-9 to TRBJ2-1; possibly TRBD1 for D (6 bases). Trimming left V 2 bases short and J 4 bases short, with 15 bases between. The germline gives CDR1 SEHNR, CDR2 FQNEAQ (reference sequence). The CDR3 extends over 16 amino acids. The DNA for the CDR3 is TGTGCCAGCAGCTTATATCGGGACACTCCTTACAATGAGCAGTTCTTC. Protein: CASSLYRDTPYNEQFF.

Ten or more counts support this clonotype. The chain employs TRBV4-1 and TRBJ1-5, with 7 bases aligning to TRBD1. The trim removed 5 bases at V and 2 bases at J, leaving 6 bases unmatched. The CDR3 is made up of 15 amino acids. Per germline, CDR1 MGHRA and CDR2 YSYEKL. The CDR3 DNA follows: TGCGCCAGCAGCACAGGGGACGATGGCAATCAGCCCCAGCATTTT. Its translation is CASSTGDDGNQPQHF.

A few counts support this clonotype. A much larger clonotype is one base distant, so this may be a read error. J is TRBJ1-1 and V is TRBV9; D gene uncertain. This CDR3 comprises 15 residues. The germline CDR1 and CDR2 sequences are SGDLS and YYNGEE. V was clipped by 1 base and J by 1 base, with 11 bases between them. CDR3 sequence reads: CASSVRGSSNTEAFF. The CDR3 DNA follows: TGTGCCAGCAGCGTACGCGGATCCTCGAACACTGAAGCTTTCTTT.

This clonotype was seen repeatedly, ten times or more. The chain links TRBV11-2 to TRBJ2-3; D might be TRBD2 (5 bases). This CDR3 has 16 amino acids. Germline V lookup: CDR1 SGHAT, CDR2 FQNNGV. Trimming cost V 2 bases and J 2 bases, with 14 bases left between them. The CDR3 DNA reads as TGTGCCAGCAGCTTAAGTCGTGCGGGTCTCACAGATACGCAGTATTTT. Its translation is CASSLSRAGLTDTQYF.

As to this clonotype: A much more abundant neighbour one base away suggests this may be a read error. The chain is built from TRBV27 and TRBJ1-2, with TRBD1 matching over 11 bases. Trimming cost V 4 bases and J 1 base; bases outside gene matches: 17. Germline-derived CDR1 and CDR2 are MNHEY and SMNVEV (reference sequence). The CDR3 is made up of 20 amino acids. Written as DNA, the CDR3 is TGTGCCAGCAGTTCCCCAACGTACCGGGACAGGGGGTTATTTAACTATGGCTACACCTTC. Amino acid sequence: CASSSPTYRDRGLFNYGYTF.

This clonotype has a count of ten or more. V usage is TRBV5-1 and J usage is TRBJ2-1; perhaps TRBD1 as D (6 bases). V lost 0 bases, J lost 3 bases, and 10 bases lay in between. The germline V gene encodes CDR1 SGHRS and CDR2 YFSETQ. This CDR3 region has 15 residues. The chain's CDR3 is CASSLAGDNYNEQFF. CDR3 nucleotide sequence: TGCGCCAGCAGCTTGGCCGGGGACAACTACAATGAGCAGTTCTTC. Full variable domain (missing parts from reference TRBV5-1 and TRBJ2-1): KAGVTQTPRYLIKTRGQQVTLSCSPISGHRSVSWYQQTPGQGLQFLFEYFSETQRNKGNFPGRFSGRQFSNSRSEMNVSTLELGDSALYLCASSLAGDNYNEQFFGPGTRLTVL.

This clonotype was seen only a few times. The junction does not match germline at one end; this may be a read error. The chain couples TRBV11-1 to TRBJ2-5; 15 bases match TRBD2. Germline CDR1 is SGHAT and CDR2 is FQDESV (reference sequence). The CDR3 runs to 15 residues. The CDR3 spells CASRLPGLAGGRLNF. The CDR3 DNA sequence: TGTGCCAGCAGATTACCGGGACTAGCGGGGGGCCGCCTCAACTTC.

This clonotype was observed a few times. The DNA of the CDR3 is TGTGCCAGCAGCCAAGTGCGCCTAGCGGGGACCCAGTACTTC. Translated, it gives CASSQVRLAGTQYF. J is TRBJ2-5 and V is TRBV3-1; TRBD2 matches at 8 bases. In germline, CDR1 is LGHDT, CDR2 YNNKEL (reference sequence). Germline trimming cut 1 base from V and 7 bases from J; bases unmatched to any gene: 5. This CDR3 has 14 residues.

Points on this clonotype: The junction does not match germline at one end; this may be a read error. The J gene is TRBJ2-1, the V gene TRBV4-1; 8 bases agree with TRBD2. There are 15 residues in the CDR3. Germline loops: CDR1 MGHRA, CDR2 YSYEKL. CDR3 residues: CASSRGLGDHNEQFF. The CDR3 DNA reads TGCGCTAGCAGCCGGGGACTAGGGGATCACAATGAGCAGTTCTTC.

This clonotype was counted at least ten times. V is TRBV28 and J is TRBJ1-1, with no clear D. The CDR3 covers 13 residues. The V gene's germline CDR1 is MDHEN and CDR2 SYDVKM. V was cut by 2 bases and J by 1 base, with 5 bases left in between. The CDR3 protein is CASSLPANTEAFF. CDR3 nucleotide sequence: TGTGCCAGCAGTTTACCGGCGAACACTGAAGCTTTCTTT. Filled out from reference TRBV28 and TRBJ1-1, the complete variable domain reads DVKVTQSSRYLVKRTGEKVFLECVQDMDHENMFWYRQDPGLGLRLIYFSYDVKMKEKGDIPEGYSVSREKKERFSLILESASTNQTSMYLCASSLPANTEAFFGQGTRLTVV.

This clonotype was detected ten times or more. This sequence joins TRBV20-1 and TRBJ1-1, with D possibly matching TRBD1 (6 bases). V dropped 1 base and J dropped 0 bases, with 12 bases sitting between them. The CDR3 is made up of 15 amino acids. The germline gives CDR1 DFQATT, CDR2 SNEGSKA (reference sequence). The CDR3 loop reads CSARVIPGVNTEAFF. DNA of the CDR3: TGCAGTGCTAGAGTGATTCCAGGGGTGAACACTGAAGCTTTCTTT.

J is TRBJ2-3 and V is TRBV5-1, with 10 bases aligning to TRBD2. The V and J ends lost 4 bases and 4 bases, in that order; junction bases with no gene match: 6. Germline V gene data show CDR1 as SGHRS and CDR2 as YFSETQ. This CDR3 contains 15 residues. The CDR3 sequence: CASSISGGGADTQYF. As DNA, the CDR3 is TGCGCCAGCAGCATCAGCGGGGGGGGTGCAGATACGCAGTATTTT.

This clonotype was seen repeatedly, ten times or more. This chain connects TRBV28 to TRBJ1-6; D gene uncertain. Deletions cut 2 bases from V and 1 base from J, with 12 bases between. The germline CDR1 and CDR2 sequences are MDHEN and SYDVKM. This CDR3 contains 17 residues. This CDR3 reads CASSLPTAKSYNSPLHF. CDR3 bases: TGTGCCAGCAGTTTACCAACCGCCAAATCCTATAATTCACCCCTCCACTTT.

A note on this clonotype: A much larger clone is a single base away; this may be a read error. This chain connects TRBV2 to TRBJ2-1; 9 positions agree with TRBD1. Germline assignment: CDR1 SNHLY and CDR2 FYNNEI. The CDR3 extends over 15 amino acids. CDR3 DNA: TGTGCCGGCAGTGATTGGGGACAGGGTTACAATGAGCAGTTCTTC. Translated: CAGSDWGQGYNEQFF.

V and J are TRBV4-1 and TRBJ1-2; the D gene is possibly TRBD1 (5 bases). V lost 7 bases to trimming and J lost 4 bases, with 16 bases between them. Germline loops: CDR1 MGHRA, CDR2 YSYEKL. The CDR3 totals 14 residues. The CDR3 here is CASIQAPGGYGYTF. In nucleotides, the CDR3 is TGCGCCAGCATACAGGCCCCCGGGGGCTATGGCTACACCTTC.

This clonotype was picked up many times. The V and J genes are TRBV20-1 and TRBJ2-1; D may match TRBD1 or TRBD2 (5 bases each). Per germline, CDR1 DFQATT and CDR2 SNEGSKA (reference sequence). V was shortened by 1 base and J by 2 bases, with 9 bases between the two germline ends. There are 14 residues in the CDR3. CDR3 residues: CSARGEGTYNEQFF. The DNA for the CDR3 is TGCAGTGCTAGAGGAGAGGGGACCTACAATGAGCAGTTCTTC.

CDR3 in amino acids: CASSVATGTYEQYF. In DNA, the CDR3 is TGTGCCAGTAGTGTCGCGACAGGTACCTACGAGCAGTACTTC. V is TRBV19 and J is TRBJ2-7, with a possible D match to TRBD1 (6 bases). From germline, CDR1 is LNHDA and CDR2 SQIVND (reference sequence). This CDR3 is 14 amino acids long. V was shortened by 5 bases and J by 2 bases, with 13 bases between the two germline ends.

This clonotype was observed at least ten times. The chain is built from TRBV3-1 and TRBJ2-7, with 7 bases matching TRBD1. With 1 base clipped from V and 3 bases from J, the junction kept 3 bases outside the gene matches. Germline CDR1 LGHDT, CDR2 YNNKEL (reference sequence). The CDR3 spans 14 residues. The CDR3 spells CASSQGAGGYEQYF. DNA for the CDR3: TGTGCCAGCAGCCAAGGTGCAGGGGGCTACGAGCAGTACTTC.

This clonotype turned up a few times. The chain couples TRBV5-4 to TRBJ1-1; possibly TRBD1 for D (5 bases). Germline values: CDR1 SGHNT, CDR2 YYREEE (reference sequence). The CDR3 has 15 amino acids. V lost 4 bases to trimming and J lost 3 bases, with 16 bases between them. CDR3 nucleotide sequence: TGTGCCAGCAGCAAGCGACAGTTAAAGTACACTGAAGCTTTCTTT. Its protein product is CASSKRQLKYTEAFF.

The table lists this clonotype with many counts. The chain employs TRBV29-1 and TRBJ2-7, with 7 nucleotides matching TRBD1. Trimming removed 0 bases from V and 3 bases from J; junction bases left unmatched: 5. CDR3 length equals 14 residues. In germline, CDR1 is SQVTM, CDR2 ANQGSEA. The DNA of the CDR3 is TGCAGCGTTGAAGAGGGACAGCCGATCTACGAGCAGTACTTC. Translated: CSVEEGQPIYEQYF.

The rearrangement uses TRBV30 and TRBJ2-3; D unresolved. Germline assignment: CDR1 GTSNPN and CDR2 SVGIG (reference sequence). Trimming pared 2 bases from V and 4 bases from J, leaving 10 bases between. The CDR3 is 13 residues long. This CDR3 reads CAWSLIVADTQYF. DNA for the CDR3: TGTGCCTGGAGTCTCATAGTCGCAGATACGCAGTATTTT. The variable domain in full, completed from reference TRBV30 and TRBJ2-3, reads SQTIHQWPATLVQPVGSPLSLECTVEGTSNPNLYWYRQAAGRGLQLLFYSVGIGQISSEVPQNLSASRPQDRQFILSSKKLLLSDSGFYLCAWSLIVADTQYFGPGTRLTVL.

This clonotype was seen ten or more times. The rearrangement joins TRBV7-9 to TRBJ2-7; D might be TRBD1 (6 bases). CDR1 SEHNR and CDR2 FQNEAQ come from the germline V gene (reference sequence). The CDR3 spans 15 residues. The V gene lost 1 base and the J gene lost 1 base, with 11 bases spanning the gap. CDR3 protein: CASSLGTRGSYEQYF. The CDR3 DNA reads as TGTGCCAGCAGCTTAGGTACCAGGGGTTCCTACGAGCAGTACTTC.